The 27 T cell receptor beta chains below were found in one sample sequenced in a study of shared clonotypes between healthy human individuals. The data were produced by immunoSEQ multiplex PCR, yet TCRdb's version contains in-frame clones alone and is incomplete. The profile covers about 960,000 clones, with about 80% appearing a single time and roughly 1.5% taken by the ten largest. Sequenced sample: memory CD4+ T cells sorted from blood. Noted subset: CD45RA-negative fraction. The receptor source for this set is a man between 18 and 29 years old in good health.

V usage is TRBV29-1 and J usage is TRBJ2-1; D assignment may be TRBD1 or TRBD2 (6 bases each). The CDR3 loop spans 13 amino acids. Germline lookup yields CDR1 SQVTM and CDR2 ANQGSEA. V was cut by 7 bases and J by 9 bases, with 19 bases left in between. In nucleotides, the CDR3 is TGCAGCGATTCATTGACAGGAGCGGGTGAGCAGTTCTTC. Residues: CSDSLTGAGEQFF.

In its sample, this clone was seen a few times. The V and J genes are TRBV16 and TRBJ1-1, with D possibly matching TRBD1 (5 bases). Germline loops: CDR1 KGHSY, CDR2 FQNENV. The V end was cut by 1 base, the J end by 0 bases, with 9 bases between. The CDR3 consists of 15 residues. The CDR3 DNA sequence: TGTGCCAGCAGCCAATTGTGGGGGGTGAACACTGAAGCTTTCTTT. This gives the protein CASSQLWGVNTEAFF.

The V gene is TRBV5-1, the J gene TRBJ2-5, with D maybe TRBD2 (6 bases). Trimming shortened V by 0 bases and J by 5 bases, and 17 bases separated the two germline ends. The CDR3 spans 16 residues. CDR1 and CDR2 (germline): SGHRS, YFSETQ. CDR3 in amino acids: CASSLAGGATHETQYF. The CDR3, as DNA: TGCGCCAGCAGCTTGGCCGGAGGGGCCACACACGAGACCCAGTACTTC. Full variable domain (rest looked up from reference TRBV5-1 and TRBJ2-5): KAGVTQTPRYLIKTRGQQVTLSCSPISGHRSVSWYQQTPGQGLQFLFEYFSETQRNKGNFPGRFSGRQFSNSRSEMNVSTLELGDSALYLCASSLAGGATHETQYFGPGTRLLVL.

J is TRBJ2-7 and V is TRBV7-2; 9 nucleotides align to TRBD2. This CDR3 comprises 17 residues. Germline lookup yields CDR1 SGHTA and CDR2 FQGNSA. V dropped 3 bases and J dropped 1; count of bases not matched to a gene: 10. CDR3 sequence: CASSLVAGAGGSYEQYF. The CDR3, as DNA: TGTGCCAGCAGCTTGGTGGCTGGCGCGGGAGGGTCCTACGAGCAGTACTTC.

The CDR3 sequence: CASSYSEKGTDTQYF. Here the CDR3 DNA reads TGTGCCAGCAGTTACTCGGAGAAAGGCACAGATACGCAGTATTTT. The J gene is TRBJ2-3, the V gene TRBV6-6; D gene uncertain. Trimming stripped 0 bases from V and 1 base from J, with 8 bases between. Looked up from germline, CDR1 is MNHNY and CDR2 is SVGAGI (reference sequence). The length of the CDR3 is 15 residues.

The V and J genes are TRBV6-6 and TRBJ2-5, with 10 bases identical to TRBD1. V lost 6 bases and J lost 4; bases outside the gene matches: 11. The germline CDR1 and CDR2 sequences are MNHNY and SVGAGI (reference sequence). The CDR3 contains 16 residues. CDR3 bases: TGTGCCAGCAGCAAGCCGACAGGGGGCTATCGAGAGACCCAGTACTTC. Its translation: CASSKPTGGYRETQYF.

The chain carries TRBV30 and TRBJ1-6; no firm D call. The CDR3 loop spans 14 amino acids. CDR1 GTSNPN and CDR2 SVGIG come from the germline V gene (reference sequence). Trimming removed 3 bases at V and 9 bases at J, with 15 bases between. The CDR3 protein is CAWSRLTTRSPLHF. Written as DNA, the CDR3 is TGTGCCTGGAGCCGATTGACGACTCGTTCACCCCTCCACTTT.

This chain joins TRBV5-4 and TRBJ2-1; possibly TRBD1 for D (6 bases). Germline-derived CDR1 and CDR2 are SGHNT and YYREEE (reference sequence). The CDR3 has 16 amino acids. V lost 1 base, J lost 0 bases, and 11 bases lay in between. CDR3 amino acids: CASSLRQVSSYNEQFF. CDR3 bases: TGTGCCAGCAGCTTGCGACAGGTTAGCTCCTACAATGAGCAGTTCTTC. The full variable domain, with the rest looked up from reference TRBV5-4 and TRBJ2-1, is ETGVTQSPTHLIKTRGQQVTLRCSSQSGHNTVSWYQQALGQGPQFIFQYYREEENGRGNFPPRFSGLQFPNYSSELNVNALELDDSALYLCASSLRQVSSYNEQFFGPGTRLTVL.

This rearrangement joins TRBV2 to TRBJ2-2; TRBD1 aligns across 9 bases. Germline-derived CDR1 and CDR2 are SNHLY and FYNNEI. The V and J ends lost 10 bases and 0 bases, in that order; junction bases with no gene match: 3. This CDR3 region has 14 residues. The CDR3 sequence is CATGQGPNTGELFF. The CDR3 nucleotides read TGTGCCACCGGACAGGGGCCGAACACCGGGGAGCTGTTTTTT.

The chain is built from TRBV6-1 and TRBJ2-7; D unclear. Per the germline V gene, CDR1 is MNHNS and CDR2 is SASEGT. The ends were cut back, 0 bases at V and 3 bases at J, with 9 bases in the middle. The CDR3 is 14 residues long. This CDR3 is CASSEARSFYEQYF. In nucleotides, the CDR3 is TGTGCCAGCAGTGAAGCGCGAAGCTTCTACGAGCAGTACTTC.

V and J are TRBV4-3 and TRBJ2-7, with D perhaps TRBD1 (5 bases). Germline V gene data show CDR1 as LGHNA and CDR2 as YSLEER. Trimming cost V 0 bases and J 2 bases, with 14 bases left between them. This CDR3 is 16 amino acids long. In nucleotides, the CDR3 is TGCGCCAGCAGCCAAGATCGGCCCGACAGAACCTACGAGCAGTACTTC. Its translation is CASSQDRPDRTYEQYF.

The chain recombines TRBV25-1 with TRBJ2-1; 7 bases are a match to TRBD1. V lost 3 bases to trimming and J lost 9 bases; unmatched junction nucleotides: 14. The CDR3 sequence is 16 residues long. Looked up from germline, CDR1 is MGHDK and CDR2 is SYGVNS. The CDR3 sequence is CASSEPGTVNGGEQFF. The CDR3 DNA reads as TGTGCCAGCAGTGAGCCCGGGACAGTAAATGGGGGTGAGCAGTTCTTC.

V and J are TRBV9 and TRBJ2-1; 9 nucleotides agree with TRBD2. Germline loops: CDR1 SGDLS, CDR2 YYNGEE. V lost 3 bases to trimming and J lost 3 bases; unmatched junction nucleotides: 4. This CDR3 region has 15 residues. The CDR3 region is CASSGGLANYNEQFF. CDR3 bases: TGTGCCAGCAGCGGTGGACTAGCGAACTACAATGAGCAGTTCTTC.

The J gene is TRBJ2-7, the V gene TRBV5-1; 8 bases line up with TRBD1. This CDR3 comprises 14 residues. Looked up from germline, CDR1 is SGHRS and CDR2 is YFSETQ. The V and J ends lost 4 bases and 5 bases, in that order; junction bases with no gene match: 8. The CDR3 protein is CASSAGSGGNEQYF. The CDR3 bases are TGCGCCAGCAGCGCTGGCTCAGGGGGCAACGAGCAGTACTTC.

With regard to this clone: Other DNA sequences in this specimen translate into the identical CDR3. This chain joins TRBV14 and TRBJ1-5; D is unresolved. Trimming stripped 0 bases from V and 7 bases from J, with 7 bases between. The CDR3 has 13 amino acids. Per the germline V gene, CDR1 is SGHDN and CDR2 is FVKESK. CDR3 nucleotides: TGTGCCAGCAGCCAAGACCCGGGCCAGCCCCAGCATTTT. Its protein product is CASSQDPGQPQHF.

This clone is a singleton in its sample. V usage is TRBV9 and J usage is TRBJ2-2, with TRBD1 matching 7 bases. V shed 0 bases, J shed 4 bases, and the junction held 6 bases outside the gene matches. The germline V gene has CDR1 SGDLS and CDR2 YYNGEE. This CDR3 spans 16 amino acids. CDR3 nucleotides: TGTGCCAGCAGCGTAGCAACGACAGGGCGCACCGGGGAGCTGTTTTTT. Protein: CASSVATTGRTGELFF.

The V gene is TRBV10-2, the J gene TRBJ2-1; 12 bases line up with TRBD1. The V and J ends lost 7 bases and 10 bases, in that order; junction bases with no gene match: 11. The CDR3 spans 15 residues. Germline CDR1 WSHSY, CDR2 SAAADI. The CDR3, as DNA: TGCGCCAGCAACCCGGAAGGGGACAGGGGGCGGGAGCAGTTCTTC. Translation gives CASNPEGDRGREQFF.

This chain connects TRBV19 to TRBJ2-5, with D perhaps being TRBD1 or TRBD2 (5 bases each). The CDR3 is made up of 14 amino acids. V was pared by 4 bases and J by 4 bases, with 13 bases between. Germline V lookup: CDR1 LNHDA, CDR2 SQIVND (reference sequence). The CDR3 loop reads CASSTTGPGETQYF. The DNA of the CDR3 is TGTGCCAGTAGTACCACGGGACCGGGAGAGACCCAGTACTTC. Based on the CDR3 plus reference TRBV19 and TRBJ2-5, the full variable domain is DGGITQSPKYLFRKEGQNVTLSCEQNLNHDAMYWYRQDPGQGLRLIYYSQIVNDFQKGDIAEGYSVSREKKESFPLTVTSAQKNPTAFYLCASSTTGPGETQYFGPGTRLLVL.

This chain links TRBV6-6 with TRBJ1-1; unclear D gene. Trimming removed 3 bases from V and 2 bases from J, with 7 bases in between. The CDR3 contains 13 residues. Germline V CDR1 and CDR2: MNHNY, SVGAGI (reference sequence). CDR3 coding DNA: TGTGCCAGCAGTTATGAGGAAAACACTGAAGCTTTCTTT. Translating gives CASSYEENTEAFF.

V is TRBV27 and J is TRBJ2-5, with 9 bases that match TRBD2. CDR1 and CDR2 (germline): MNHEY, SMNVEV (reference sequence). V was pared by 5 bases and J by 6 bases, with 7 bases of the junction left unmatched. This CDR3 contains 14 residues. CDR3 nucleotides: TGTGCCAGCAGTGATAGCGGGAGTAAGAAGACCCAGTACTTC. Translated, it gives CASSDSGSKKTQYF.

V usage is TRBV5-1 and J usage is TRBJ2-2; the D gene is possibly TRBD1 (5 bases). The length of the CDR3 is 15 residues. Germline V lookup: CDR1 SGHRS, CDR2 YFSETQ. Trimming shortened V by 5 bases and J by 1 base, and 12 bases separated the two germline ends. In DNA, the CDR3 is TGCGCCAGCAGTTCCGACAGTTGGAACACCGGGGAGCTGTTTTTT. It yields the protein CASSSDSWNTGELFF.

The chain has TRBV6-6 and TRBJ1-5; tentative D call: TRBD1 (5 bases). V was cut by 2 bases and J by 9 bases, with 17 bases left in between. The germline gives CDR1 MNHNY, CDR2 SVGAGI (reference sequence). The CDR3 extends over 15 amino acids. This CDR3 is CASSYPGGASRPQHF. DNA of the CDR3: TGTGCCAGCAGTTACCCCGGGGGTGCCTCGCGGCCCCAGCATTTT.

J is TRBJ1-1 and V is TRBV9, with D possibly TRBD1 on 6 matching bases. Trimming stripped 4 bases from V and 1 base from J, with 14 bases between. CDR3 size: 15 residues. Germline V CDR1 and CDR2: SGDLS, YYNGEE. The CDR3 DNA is TGTGCCAGCAGCCTTAGGACAGATCCGAACACTGAAGCTTTCTTT. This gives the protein CASSLRTDPNTEAFF. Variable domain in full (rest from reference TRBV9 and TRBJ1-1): DSGVTQTPKHLITATGQRVTLRCSPRSGDLSVYWYQQSLDQGLQFLIQYYNGEERAKGNILERFSAQQFPDLHSELNLSSLELGDSALYFCASSLRTDPNTEAFFGQGTRLTVV.

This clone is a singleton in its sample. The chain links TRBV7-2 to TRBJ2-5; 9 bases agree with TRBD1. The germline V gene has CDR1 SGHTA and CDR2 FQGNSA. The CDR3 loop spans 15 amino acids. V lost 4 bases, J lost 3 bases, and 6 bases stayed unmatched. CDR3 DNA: TGTGCCAGCAGCTCAGAAGGGACAGGGAAAGAGACCCAGTACTTC. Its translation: CASSSEGTGKETQYF.

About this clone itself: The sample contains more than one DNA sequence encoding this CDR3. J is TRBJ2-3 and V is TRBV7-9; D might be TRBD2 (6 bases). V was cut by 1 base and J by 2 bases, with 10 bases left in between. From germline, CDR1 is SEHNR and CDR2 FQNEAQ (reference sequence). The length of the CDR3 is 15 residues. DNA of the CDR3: TGTGCCAGCAGCTTAGGGGGAGGAGACACAGATACGCAGTATTTT. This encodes CASSLGGGDTDTQYF. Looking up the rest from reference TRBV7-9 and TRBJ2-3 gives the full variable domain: DTGVSQNPRHKITKRGQNVTFRCDPISEHNRLYWYRQTLGQGPEFLTYFQNEAQLEKSRLLSDRFSAERPKGSFSTLEIQRTEQGDSAMYLCASSLGGGDTDTQYFGPGTRLTVL.

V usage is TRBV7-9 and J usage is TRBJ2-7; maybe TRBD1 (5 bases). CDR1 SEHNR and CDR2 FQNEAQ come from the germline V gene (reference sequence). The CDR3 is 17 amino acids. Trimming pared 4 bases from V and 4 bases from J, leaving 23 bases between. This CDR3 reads CASSSISTGLRGYEQYF. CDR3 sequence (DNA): TGTGCCAGCAGCTCAATTTCAACAGGTTTAAGAGGTTACGAGCAGTACTTC.

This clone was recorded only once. For the CDR3, the DNA is TGTGCCAGCTCACCACAGCCTAGCTCCTACGAGCAGTACTTC. This sequence encodes CASSPQPSSYEQYF. The chain combines TRBV18 with TRBJ2-7; D is unresolved. CDR3 length equals 14 residues. Trimming took 1 base from V and 0 from J, leaving 7 bases between them. The germline gives CDR1 KGHSH, CDR2 LQKENI.